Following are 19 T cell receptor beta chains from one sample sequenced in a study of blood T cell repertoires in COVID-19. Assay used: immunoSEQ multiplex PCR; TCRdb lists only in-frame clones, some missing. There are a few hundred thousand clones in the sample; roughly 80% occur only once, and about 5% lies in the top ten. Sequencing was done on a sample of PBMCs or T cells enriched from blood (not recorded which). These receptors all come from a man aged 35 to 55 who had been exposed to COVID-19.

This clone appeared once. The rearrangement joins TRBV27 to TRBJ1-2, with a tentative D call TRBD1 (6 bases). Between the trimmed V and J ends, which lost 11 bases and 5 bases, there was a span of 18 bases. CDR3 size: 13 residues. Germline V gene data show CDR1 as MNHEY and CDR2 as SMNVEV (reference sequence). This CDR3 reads CAGSPRTVYGYTF. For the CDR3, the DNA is TGTGCCGGATCACCCAGGACAGTATATGGCTACACCTTC.

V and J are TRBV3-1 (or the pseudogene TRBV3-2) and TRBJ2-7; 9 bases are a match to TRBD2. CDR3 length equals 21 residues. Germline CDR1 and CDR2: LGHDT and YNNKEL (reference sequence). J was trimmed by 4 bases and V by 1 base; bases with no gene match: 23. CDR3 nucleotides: TGTGCCAGCAGCCAAGTAATGGTTTTAGTTCACTCAGCTAGCGGGATTTACGAGCAGTACTTC. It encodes CASSQVMVLVHSASGIYEQYF.

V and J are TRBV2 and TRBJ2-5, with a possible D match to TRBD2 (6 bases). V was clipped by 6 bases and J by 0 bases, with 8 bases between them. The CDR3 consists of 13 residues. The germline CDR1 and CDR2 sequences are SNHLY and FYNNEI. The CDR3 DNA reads TGTGCCAGCAGCCGGGAGTACCAAGAGACCCAGTACTTC. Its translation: CASSREYQETQYF.

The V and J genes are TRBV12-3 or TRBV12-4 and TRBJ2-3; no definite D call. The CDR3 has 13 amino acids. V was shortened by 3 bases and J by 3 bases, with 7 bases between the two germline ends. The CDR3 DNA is TGTGCCAGCAGTTTCGAGAATACAGATACGCAGTATTTT. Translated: CASSFENTDTQYF.

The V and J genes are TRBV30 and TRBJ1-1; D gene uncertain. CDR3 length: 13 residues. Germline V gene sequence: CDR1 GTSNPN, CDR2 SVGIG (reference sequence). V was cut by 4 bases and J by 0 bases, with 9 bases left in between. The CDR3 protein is CAWTGSMNTEAFF. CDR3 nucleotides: TGTGCCTGGACAGGCTCGATGAACACTGAAGCTTTCTTT.

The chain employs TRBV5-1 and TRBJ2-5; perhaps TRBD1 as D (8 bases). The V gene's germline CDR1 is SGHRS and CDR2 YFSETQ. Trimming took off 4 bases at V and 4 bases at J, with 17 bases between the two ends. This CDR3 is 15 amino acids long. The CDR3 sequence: CASSLLNRGGETQYF. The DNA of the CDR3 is TGCGCCAGCAGCCTATTAAACAGGGGGGGAGAGACCCAGTACTTC.

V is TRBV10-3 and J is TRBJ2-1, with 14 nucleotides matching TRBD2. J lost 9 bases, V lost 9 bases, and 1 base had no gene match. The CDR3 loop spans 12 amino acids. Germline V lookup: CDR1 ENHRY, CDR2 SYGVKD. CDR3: CAMGLAGAEQFF. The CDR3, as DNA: TGTGCCATGGGACTAGCGGGAGCTGAGCAGTTCTTC.

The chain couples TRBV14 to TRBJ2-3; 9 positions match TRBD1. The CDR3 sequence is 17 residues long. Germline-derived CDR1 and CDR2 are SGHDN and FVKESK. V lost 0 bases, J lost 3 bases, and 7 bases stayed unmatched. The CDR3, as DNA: TGTGCCAGCAGCCAAGAGCATGGGACAGGGCTAACAGATACGCAGTATTTT. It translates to CASSQEHGTGLTDTQYF.

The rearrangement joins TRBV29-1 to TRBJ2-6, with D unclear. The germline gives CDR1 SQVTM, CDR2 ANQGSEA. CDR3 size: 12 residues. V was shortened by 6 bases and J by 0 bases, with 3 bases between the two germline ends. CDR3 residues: CSVRSGANVLTF. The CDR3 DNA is TGCAGCGTCCGCTCTGGGGCCAACGTCCTGACTTTC.

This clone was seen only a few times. CDR3 in DNA: TGTGCCAGCAGCTCTTCTGGACAGACCAATGAGCAGTTCTTC. As protein: CASSSSGQTNEQFF. J is TRBJ2-1 and V is TRBV11-2; D is possibly TRBD1 (6 bases). The length of the CDR3 is 14 residues. V lost 4 bases, J lost 6 bases, and 13 bases lay in between. The V gene's germline CDR1 is SGHAT and CDR2 FQNNGV.

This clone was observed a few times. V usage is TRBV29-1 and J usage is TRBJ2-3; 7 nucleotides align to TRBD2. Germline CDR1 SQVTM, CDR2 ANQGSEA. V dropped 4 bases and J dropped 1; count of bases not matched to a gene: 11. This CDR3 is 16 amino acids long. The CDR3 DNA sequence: TGCAGCGTTGGTTTTCGGCCTAGCGGTCGCACAGATACGCAGTATTTT. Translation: CSVGFRPSGRTDTQYF.

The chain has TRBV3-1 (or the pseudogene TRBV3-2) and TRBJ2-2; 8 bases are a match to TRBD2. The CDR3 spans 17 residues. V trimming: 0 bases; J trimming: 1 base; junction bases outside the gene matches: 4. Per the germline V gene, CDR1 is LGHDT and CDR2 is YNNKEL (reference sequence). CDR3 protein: CASSQDPLAGNTGELFF. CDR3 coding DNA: TGTGCCAGCAGCCAAGATCCCCTAGCGGGGAACACCGGGGAGCTGTTTTTT.

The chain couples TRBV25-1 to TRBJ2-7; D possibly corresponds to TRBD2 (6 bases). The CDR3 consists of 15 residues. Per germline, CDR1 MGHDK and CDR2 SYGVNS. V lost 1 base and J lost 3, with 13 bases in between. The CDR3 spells CASSESEGLGYEQYF. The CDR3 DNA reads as TGTGCCAGCAGTGAATCGGAGGGTTTGGGCTACGAGCAGTACTTC.

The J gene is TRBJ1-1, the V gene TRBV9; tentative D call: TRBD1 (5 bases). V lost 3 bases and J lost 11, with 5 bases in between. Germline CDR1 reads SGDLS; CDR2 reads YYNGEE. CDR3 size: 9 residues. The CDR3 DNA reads TGTGCCAGCAGCGCAGGGGCTTTCTTT. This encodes CASSAGAFF.

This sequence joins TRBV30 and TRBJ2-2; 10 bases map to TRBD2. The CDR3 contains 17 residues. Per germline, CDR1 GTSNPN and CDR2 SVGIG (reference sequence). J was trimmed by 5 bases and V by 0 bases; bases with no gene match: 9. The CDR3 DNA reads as TGTGCCTGGAGTGTTGGACTAGCGGCCGTGGGGACCGGGGAGCTGTTTTTT. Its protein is CAWSVGLAAVGTGELFF.

The chain's CDR3 is CASSQDPPVQATNEKLFF. The CDR3 DNA follows: TGCGCCAGCAGCCAAGATCCTCCGGTCCAGGCGACTAATGAAAAACTGTTTTTT. V and J are TRBV4-1 and TRBJ1-4; D remains unclear. The ends were cut back, 0 bases at V and 2 bases at J, with 16 bases in the middle. The CDR3 has 18 residues. Germline V gene lookup returns CDR1 MGHRA and CDR2 YSYEKL.

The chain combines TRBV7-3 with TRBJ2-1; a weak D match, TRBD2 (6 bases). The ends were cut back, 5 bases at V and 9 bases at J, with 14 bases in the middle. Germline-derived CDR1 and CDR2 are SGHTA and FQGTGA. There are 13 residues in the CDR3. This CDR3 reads CASSPAGPGEQFF. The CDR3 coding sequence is TGTGCCAGCAGCCCCGCGGGGCCTGGTGAGCAGTTCTTC.

This CDR3 reads CASSSTRPGELFF. CDR3 DNA sequence: TGTGCCAGCAGCAGCACTAGGCCCGGGGAGCTGTTTTTT. V is TRBV7-3 and J is TRBJ2-2; perhaps TRBD2 as D (5 bases). The germline V gene encodes CDR1 SGHTA and CDR2 FQGTGA. The CDR3 is made up of 13 amino acids. Trimming cost V 5 bases and J 6 bases, with 10 bases left between them.

The CDR3 DNA sequence: TGTGCCAGCAGCTTAGGTGCGGGAGCGTACAATGAGCAGTTCTTC. Protein sequence: CASSLGAGAYNEQFF. This chain uses TRBV7-2 with TRBJ2-1, with 7 nucleotides matching TRBD2. Germline V gives CDR1 SGHTA, CDR2 FQGNSA. The trim removed 1 base at V and 4 bases at J, leaving 4 bases unmatched. The CDR3 sequence is 15 residues long.